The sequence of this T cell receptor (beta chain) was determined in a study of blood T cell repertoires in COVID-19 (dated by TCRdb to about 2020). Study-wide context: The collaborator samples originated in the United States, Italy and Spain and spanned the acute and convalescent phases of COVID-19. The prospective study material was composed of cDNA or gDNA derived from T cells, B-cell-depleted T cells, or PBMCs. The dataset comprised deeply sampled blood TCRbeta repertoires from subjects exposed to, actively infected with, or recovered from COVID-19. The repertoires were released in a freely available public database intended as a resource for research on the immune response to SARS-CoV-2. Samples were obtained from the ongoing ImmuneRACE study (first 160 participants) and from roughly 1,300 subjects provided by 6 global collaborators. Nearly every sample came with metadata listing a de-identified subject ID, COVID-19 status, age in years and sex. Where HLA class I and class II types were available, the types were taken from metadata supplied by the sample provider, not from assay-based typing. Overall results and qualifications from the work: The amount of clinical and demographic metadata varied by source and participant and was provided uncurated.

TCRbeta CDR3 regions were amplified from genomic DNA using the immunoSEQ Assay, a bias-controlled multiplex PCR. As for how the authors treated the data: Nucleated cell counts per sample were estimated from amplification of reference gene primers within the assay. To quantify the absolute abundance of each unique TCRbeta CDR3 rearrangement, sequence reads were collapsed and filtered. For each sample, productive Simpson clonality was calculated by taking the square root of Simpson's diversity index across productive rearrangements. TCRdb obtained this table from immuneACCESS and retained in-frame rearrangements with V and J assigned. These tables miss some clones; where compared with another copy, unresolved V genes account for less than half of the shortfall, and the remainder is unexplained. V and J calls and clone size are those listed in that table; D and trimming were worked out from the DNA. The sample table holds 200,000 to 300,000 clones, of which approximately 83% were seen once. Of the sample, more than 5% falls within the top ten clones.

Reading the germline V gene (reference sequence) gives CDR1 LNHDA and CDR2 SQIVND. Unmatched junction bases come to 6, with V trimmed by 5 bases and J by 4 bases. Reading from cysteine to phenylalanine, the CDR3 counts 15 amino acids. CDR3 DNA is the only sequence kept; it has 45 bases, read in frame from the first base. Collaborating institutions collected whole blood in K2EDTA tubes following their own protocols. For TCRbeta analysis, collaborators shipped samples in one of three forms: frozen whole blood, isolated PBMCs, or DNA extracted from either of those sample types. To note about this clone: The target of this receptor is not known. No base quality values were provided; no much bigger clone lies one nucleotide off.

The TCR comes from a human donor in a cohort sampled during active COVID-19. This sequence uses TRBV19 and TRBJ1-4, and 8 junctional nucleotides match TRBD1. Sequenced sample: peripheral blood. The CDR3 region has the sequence CASSGQGRGNEKLFF. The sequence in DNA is TGTGCCAGTAGTGGACAGGGAAGAGGTAATGAAAAACTGTTTTTT.